This entry concerns a single T cell receptor beta chain. The data belong to a study of blood T cell repertoires in COVID-19. With 5 bases removed from V and 1 base from J, the gap between germline ends came to 10 bases. Germline V gives CDR1 SGHRS, CDR2 YFSETQ. The CDR3 is made up of 14 amino acids. TCRdb's copy holds only in-frame clones and misses some; the assay was immunoSEQ multiplex PCR. The table has roughly 260,000 clones, about 80% seen once. The rearrangement links TRBV5-1 to TRBJ1-3, with D possibly being TRBD1 (5 bases). This TCR was recovered from a woman in her thirties or forties who had been exposed to COVID-19. Sample: PBMCs or T cells enriched from blood (not recorded which). CDR3 coding DNA: TGCGCCAGCAGTGGAGGGGTGTCTGGAAACACCATATATTTT. Translated: CASSGGVSGNTIYF. Based on the CDR3 plus reference TRBV5-1 and TRBJ1-3, the full variable domain is KAGVTQTPRYLIKTRGQQVTLSCSPISGHRSVSWYQQTPGQGLQFLFEYFSETQRNKGNFPGRFSGRQFSNSRSEMNVSTLELGDSALYLCASSGGVSGNTIYFGEGSWLTVV.